The sequence of this T cell receptor beta chain was determined in a study of molecular identifiers for immune sequencing clone quantification. Study-level results: Should identical TCR molecules share a barcode, the sizes of highly expanded clones could be underestimated.

The CDR3 extends over 11 amino acids. Trimming took 5 bases from V and 5 from J, leaving 4 bases between them. Germline loops: CDR1 SGHVS, CDR2 FQNEAQ. Previously published methods and listed TCR primers were used for the bulk TCR libraries. TCRdb analysed the PCR reads with MiXCR anew, one entry per CDR3 protein. The sample yields 62,000 or so distinct CDR3 sequences, 15% to 20% seen once. Sorted inputs of 20,000 to 1,000,000 cells, with 10%, 30% or 50% RNA, yielded naive CD8 libraries. Based on a CD8+CD4-CCR7+CD45RA+ profile, naive CD8 T cells were sorted. The table lists this clonotype with many counts. What it binds is unknown.

The chain recombines TRBV7-8 with TRBJ2-1; D gene unclear. The sequencing sample was made of naive CD8+ T cells from blood, with Jurkat cell RNA spiked in. As to subset: FACS-sorted CD8+CD4-CCR7+CD45RA+ naive T cells. This TCR was sampled from a human donor in good health. Some libraries in this study had Jurkat cell RNA spiked in. Here the CDR3 DNA reads TGTGCCAGCAGCCCGCACAATGAGCAGTTCTTC. It encodes CASSPHNEQFF.